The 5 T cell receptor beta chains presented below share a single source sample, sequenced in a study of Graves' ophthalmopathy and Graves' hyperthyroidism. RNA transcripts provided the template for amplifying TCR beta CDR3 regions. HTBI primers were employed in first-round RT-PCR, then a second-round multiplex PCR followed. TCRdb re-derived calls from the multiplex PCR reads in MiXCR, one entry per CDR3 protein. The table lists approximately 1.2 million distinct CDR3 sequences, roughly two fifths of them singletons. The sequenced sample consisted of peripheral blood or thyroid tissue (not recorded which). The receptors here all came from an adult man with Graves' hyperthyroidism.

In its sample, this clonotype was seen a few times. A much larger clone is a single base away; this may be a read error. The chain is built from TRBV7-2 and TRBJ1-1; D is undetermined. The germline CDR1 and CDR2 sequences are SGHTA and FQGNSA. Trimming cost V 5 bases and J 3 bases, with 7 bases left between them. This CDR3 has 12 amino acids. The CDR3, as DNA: TGTGCCAGCAGCGGCCGGGACACTGAAGCTTTCTTT. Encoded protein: CASSGRDTEAFF.

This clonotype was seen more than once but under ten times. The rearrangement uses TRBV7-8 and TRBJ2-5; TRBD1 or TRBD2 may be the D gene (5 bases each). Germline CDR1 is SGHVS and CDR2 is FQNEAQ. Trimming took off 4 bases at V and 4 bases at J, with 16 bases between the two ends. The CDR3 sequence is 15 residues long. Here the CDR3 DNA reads TGTGCCAGCAGCTCCTGGGGACCCCTCGGAGAGACCCAGTACTTC. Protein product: CASSSWGPLGETQYF.

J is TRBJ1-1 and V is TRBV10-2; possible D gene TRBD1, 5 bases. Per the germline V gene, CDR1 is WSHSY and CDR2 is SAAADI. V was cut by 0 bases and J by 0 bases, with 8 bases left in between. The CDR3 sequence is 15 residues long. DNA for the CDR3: TGCGCCAGCAGTGAGTCGGGGGGGATGAACACTGAAGCTTTCTTT. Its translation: CASSESGGMNTEAFF.

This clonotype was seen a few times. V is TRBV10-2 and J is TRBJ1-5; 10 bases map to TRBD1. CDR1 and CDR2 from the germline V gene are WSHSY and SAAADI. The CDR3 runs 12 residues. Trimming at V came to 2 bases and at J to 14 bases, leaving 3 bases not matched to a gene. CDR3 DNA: TGCGCCAGCAGTGAGGGGACAGGGGTAAAGCATTTT. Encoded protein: CASSEGTGVKHF.

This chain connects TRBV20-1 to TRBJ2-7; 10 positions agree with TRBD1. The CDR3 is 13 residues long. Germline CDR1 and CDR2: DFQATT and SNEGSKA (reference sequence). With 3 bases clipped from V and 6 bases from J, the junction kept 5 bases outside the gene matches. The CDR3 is CSARSRDRGEQYF. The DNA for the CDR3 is TGCAGTGCTAGGTCCCGGGACAGGGGCGAGCAGTACTTC.